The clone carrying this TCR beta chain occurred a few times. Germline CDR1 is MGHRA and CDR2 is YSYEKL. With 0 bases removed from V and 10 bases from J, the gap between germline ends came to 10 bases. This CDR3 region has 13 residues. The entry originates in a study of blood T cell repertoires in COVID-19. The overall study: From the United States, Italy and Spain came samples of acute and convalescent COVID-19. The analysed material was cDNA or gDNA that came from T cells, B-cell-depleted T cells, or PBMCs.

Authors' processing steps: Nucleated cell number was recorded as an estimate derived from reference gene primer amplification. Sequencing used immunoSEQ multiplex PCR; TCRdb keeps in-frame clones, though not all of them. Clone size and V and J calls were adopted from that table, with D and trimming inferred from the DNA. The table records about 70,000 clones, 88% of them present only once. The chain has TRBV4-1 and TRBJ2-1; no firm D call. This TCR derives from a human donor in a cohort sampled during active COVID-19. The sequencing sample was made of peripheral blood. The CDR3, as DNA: TGCGCCAGCAGCCAAGATCCAGCGAGAGAGCAGTTCTTC. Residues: CASSQDPAREQFF.